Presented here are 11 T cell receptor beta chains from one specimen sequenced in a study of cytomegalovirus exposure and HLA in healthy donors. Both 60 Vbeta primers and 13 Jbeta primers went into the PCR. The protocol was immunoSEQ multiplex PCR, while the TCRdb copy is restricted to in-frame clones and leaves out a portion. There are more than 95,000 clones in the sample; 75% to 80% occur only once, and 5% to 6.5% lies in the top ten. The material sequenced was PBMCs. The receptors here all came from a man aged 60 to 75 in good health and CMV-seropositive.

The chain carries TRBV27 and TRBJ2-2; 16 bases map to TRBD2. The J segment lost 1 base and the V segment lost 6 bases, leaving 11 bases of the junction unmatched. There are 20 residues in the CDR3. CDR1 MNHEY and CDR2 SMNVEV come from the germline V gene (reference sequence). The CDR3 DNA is TGTGCCAGCAGCCTTGGGTTGGGACTAGCGGGGGGGCGGAACACCGGGGAGCTGTTTTTT. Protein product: CASSLGLGLAGGRNTGELFF.

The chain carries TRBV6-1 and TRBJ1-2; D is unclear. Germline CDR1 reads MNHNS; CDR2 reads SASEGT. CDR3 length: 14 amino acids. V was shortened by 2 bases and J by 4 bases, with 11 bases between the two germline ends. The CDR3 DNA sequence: TGTGCCAGCAGTGAAAGCGTCGGGATCTATGGCTACACCTTC. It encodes CASSESVGIYGYTF.

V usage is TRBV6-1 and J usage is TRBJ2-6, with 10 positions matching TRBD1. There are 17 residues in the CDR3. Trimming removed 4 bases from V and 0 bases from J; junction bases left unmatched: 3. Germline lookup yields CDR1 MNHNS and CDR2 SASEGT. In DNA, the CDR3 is TGTGCCAGCAGTGGACAGGGGGCCGCCTCTGGGGCCAACGTCCTGACTTTC. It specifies CASSGQGAASGANVLTF.

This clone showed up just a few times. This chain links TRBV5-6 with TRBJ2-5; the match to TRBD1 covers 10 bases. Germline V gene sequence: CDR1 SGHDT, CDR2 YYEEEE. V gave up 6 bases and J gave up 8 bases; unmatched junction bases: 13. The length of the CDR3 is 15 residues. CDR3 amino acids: CASKPLAGTGVTQYF. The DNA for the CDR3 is TGTGCCAGCAAACCCCTTGCCGGGACAGGGGTTACCCAGTACTTC.

As DNA, the CDR3 is TGTGCCAGTAGTGCCGTAACCGGGACAGGGAAGAGGACCGGGGAGCTGTTTTTT. Its translation: CASSAVTGTGKRTGELFF. V gene TRBV19 combines with J gene TRBJ2-2; 9 bases fit TRBD1. The CDR3 runs to 18 residues. Germline V CDR1 and CDR2: LNHDA, SQIVND (reference sequence). With V trimmed by 5 bases and J by 5 bases, 15 bases remained unmatched.

CDR3 bases: TGTGCCAGCAGGGTCGGACAGGGCTCCAACTATGGCTACACCTTC. Translated: CASRVGQGSNYGYTF. The V call is TRBV11-1, the J call TRBJ1-2; 8 nucleotides agree with TRBD1. Germline-derived CDR1 and CDR2 are SGHAT and FQDESV (reference sequence). J lost 2 bases, V lost 6 bases, and 8 bases had no gene match. This CDR3 region has 15 residues.

The CDR3 coding sequence is TGTGCCAGCAGTGTACCGGGACTAGCGGGGGGAGCGAACACCGGGGAGCTGTTTTTT. This sequence encodes CASSVPGLAGGANTGELFF. The chain combines TRBV2 with TRBJ2-2, with 15 bases lining up with TRBD2. Germline V gene sequence: CDR1 SNHLY, CDR2 FYNNEI. The J segment lost 0 bases and the V segment lost 4 bases, leaving 6 bases of the junction unmatched. This CDR3 region has 19 residues.

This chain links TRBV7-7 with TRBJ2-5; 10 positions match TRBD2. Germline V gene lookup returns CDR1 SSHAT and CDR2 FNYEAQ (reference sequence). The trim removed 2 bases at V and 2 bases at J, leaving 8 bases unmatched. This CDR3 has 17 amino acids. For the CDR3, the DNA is TGTGCCAGCAGCTTAAGGCTAGCGGGGGCTAATCAAGAGACCCAGTACTTC. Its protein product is CASSLRLAGANQETQYF.

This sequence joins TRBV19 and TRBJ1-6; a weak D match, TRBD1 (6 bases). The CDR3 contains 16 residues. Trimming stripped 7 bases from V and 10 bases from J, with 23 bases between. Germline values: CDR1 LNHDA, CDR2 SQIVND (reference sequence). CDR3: CASNSRGGALPSPLHF. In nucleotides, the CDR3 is TGTGCCAGTAACTCCAGAGGGGGGGCCCTACCGTCACCCCTCCACTTT.

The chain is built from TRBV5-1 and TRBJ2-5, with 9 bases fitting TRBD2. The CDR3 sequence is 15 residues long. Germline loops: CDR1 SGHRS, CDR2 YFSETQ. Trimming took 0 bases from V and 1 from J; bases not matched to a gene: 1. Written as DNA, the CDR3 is TGCGCCAGCAGCTTGGGACTAGCGGTCCAAGAGACCCAGTACTTC. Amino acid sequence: CASSLGLAVQETQYF.

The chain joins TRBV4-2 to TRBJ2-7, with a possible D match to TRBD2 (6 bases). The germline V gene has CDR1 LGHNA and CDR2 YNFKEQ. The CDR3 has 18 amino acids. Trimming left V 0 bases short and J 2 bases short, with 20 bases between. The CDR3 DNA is TGTGCCAGCAGCCAAGATCTATTATTGGCTAGCGAAGCCTACGAGCAGTACTTC. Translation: CASSQDLLLASEAYEQYF.